What follows is one TCR beta chain and its context. Antigen: not known. Constant-region reverse primers amplified full-length variable regions, followed by semi-nested Nested Universal Primer A PCR. MiXCR was run by TCRdb on the 5' RACE reads, yielding one entry per CDR3 protein. Of about 43,000 distinct CDR3 sequences in the sample, approximately 23% were seen once. Germline CDR1 SEHNR, CDR2 FQNEAQ (reference sequence). This CDR3 has 13 amino acids. The V gene lost 1 base and the J gene lost 7 bases, with 11 bases spanning the gap. Cells sorted as Tregs were CD4+, CD25+ and CD127-/low. Study-wide points: Tumor Treg TCRs overlapped most with tumor naive CD4+ cells. The larger cohort examined one V-J beta rearrangement, not whole repertoires. The TCR gene usage of tumor memory CD4+ T cells clustered together with blood and lymph node memory CD4+ cells and with lymph node naive CD4+ cells.

Input material: Tregs sorted from a lymph node. This receptor was identified in a female donor with breast cancer. The chain employs TRBV7-9 and TRBJ2-7; D is ambiguous. The CDR3 DNA follows: TGTGCCAGCAGCTTAGTATCAGTCGGGGAGCAGTACTTC. Protein sequence: CASSLVSVGEQYF.